Below, 14 T cell receptor beta chains from the same sample are listed, as sequenced in a study of blood T cell repertoires in COVID-19. Generated by immunoSEQ multiplex PCR, the TCRdb table keeps only in-frame clones and is missing some. In the table there are tens of thousands of clones, 74% of which are singletons. Source material: peripheral blood. The receptors stem from a human donor with acute or convalescent COVID-19. The donor label of this sample is uncertain.

The V gene is TRBV5-8, the J gene TRBJ1-3; D remains unclear. Germline CDR1 and CDR2: SGHTS and YDEGEE. CDR3 length equals 14 residues. V was cut by 0 bases and J by 4 bases, with 8 bases left in between. CDR3 DNA: TGTGCCAGCAGCTTGGAGACATACGGAAACACCATATATTTT. Translating it yields CASSLETYGNTIYF. Full variable domain (rest looked up from reference TRBV5-8 and TRBJ1-3): EAGVTQSPTHLIKTRGQQATLRCSPISGHTSVYWYQQALGLGLQFLLWYDEGEERNRGNFPPRFSGRQFPNYSSELNVNALELEDSALYLCASSLETYGNTIYFGEGSWLTVV.

V and J are TRBV23-1 and TRBJ1-2, with D maybe TRBD1 (6 bases). TRBV23-1 is assigned to the ORF class and has an uncertain function. This CDR3 spans 13 amino acids. The ends were cut back, 7 bases at V and 4 bases at J, with 13 bases in the middle. CDR3 bases: TGCGCCAGCACCCGGGGGGCAGGCTATGGCTACACCTTC. Translating gives CASTRGAGYGYTF.

In its sample, this clone was seen once. The rearrangement uses TRBV7-6 and TRBJ2-2; TRBD2 might be the D (6 bases). V was pared by 1 base and J by 5 bases, with 11 bases between. The CDR3 spans 15 residues. The germline CDR1 and CDR2 sequences are SGHVS and FNYEAQ. The CDR3 DNA follows: TGTGCCAGCAGCTTAGGGGGGGAGAGGACCGGGGAGCTGTTTTTT. Residues: CASSLGGERTGELFF.

The sample holds many counts of this clone. The chain recombines TRBV15 with TRBJ2-3, with a weak D call TRBD2 (5 bases). The CDR3 covers 11 residues. V was cut by 5 bases and J by 9 bases, with 9 bases left in between. The germline CDR1 and CDR2 sequences are LNHNV and YYDKDF (reference sequence). This chain's CDR3 is CATSPGITQYF. The CDR3 region has the DNA TGTGCCACCAGCCCGGGAATAACGCAGTATTTT.

This sequence joins TRBV12-5 and TRBJ2-5; D is possibly TRBD2 (6 bases). The CDR3 covers 14 residues. The germline gives CDR1 LGHNT, CDR2 FRNRAP. V shed 6 bases and J shed 5 bases, with 16 bases lying between them. The CDR3 reads CASGLSGGGETQYF. As DNA, the CDR3 is TGTGCTAGTGGACTTAGCGGAGGCGGGGAGACCCAGTACTTC.

The V and J genes are TRBV28 and TRBJ2-5; possibly TRBD1 for D (5 bases). V was clipped by 4 bases and J by 3 bases, with 6 bases between them. Germline CDR1 MDHEN, CDR2 SYDVKM. The CDR3 sequence is 12 residues long. DNA of the CDR3: TGTGCCAGCAGTTCAGGGAAAGAGACCCAGTACTTC. This codes for CASSSGKETQYF.

The chain joins TRBV5-1 to TRBJ1-4, with TRBD1 as a possible D gene (5 bases). This CDR3 spans 15 amino acids. Germline-derived CDR1 and CDR2 are SGHRS and YFSETQ. Trimming cost V 0 bases and J 5 bases, with 11 bases left between them. The chain's CDR3 is CASSLEGGVNEKLFF. The CDR3 DNA is TGCGCCAGCAGCTTGGAAGGAGGGGTGAATGAAAAACTGTTTTTT.

In its sample, this clone was seen a few times. The rearrangement joins TRBV5-5 to TRBJ1-4; D is uncertain. Trimming removed 0 bases from V and 3 bases from J, with 3 bases in between. CDR1 SGHKS and CDR2 YYEKEE come from the germline V gene (reference sequence). The CDR3 covers 13 residues. The CDR3: CASSLGPNEKLFF. The CDR3 bases are TGTGCCAGCAGCTTGGGGCCTAATGAAAAACTGTTTTTT.

The V gene is TRBV9, the J gene TRBJ2-7, with 8 bases that match TRBD2. Looked up from germline, CDR1 is SGDLS and CDR2 is YYNGEE. The V segment lost 4 bases and the J segment 4 bases; nucleotides outside the gene matches: 7. This CDR3 has 14 amino acids. In DNA, the CDR3 is TGTGCCAGCAGCCCATCCAGCGGGAGTTACGAGCAGTACTTC. Its protein is CASSPSSGSYEQYF.

The CDR3 here is CASSVGTSGRSSEQFF. The DNA of the CDR3 is TGCGCCAGCAGCGTCGGGACTAGCGGGAGATCAAGTGAGCAGTTCTTC. The chain is built from TRBV5-1 and TRBJ2-1, with TRBD2 matching over 14 bases. V was clipped by 4 bases and J by 9 bases; unmatched bases: 9. Germline assignment: CDR1 SGHRS and CDR2 YFSETQ. The CDR3 consists of 16 residues.

The rearrangement uses TRBV23-1 and TRBJ2-2; 9 positions match TRBD1. TRBV23-1 is marked as an open reading frame, function uncertain. The CDR3 is 17 residues long. V was clipped by 3 bases and J by 3 bases; unmatched bases: 8. CDR3: CASSQQNRGRDTGELFF. The CDR3 DNA reads TGCGCCAGCAGTCAGCAGAACAGGGGGCGGGACACCGGGGAGCTGTTTTTT.

V gene TRBV5-1 combines with J gene TRBJ2-1, with 8 bases matching TRBD1. The germline CDR1 and CDR2 sequences are SGHRS and YFSETQ. The CDR3 covers 15 residues. After removal of 4 bases from V and 8 bases from J, the junction contained 11 bases not matched to a gene. The CDR3 region has the DNA TGCGCCAGCAGCAATCCCGGGACAGGTAGTGATGAGCAGTTCTTC. It encodes CASSNPGTGSDEQFF.

This chain uses TRBV6-6 with TRBJ2-4; 7 bases line up with TRBD2. Per the germline V gene, CDR1 is MNHNY and CDR2 is SVGAGI (reference sequence). The CDR3 is made up of 16 amino acids. J was trimmed by 8 bases and V by 2 bases; bases with no gene match: 12. DNA for the CDR3: TGTGCCAGCAGTTACCCAGGGAGGGGTCCCCGGGACATTCAGTACTTC. Its protein is CASSYPGRGPRDIQYF.

The genes are TRBV19 and TRBJ1-5; perhaps TRBD1 as D (6 bases). The CDR3 spans 14 residues. Germline V gene data show CDR1 as LNHDA and CDR2 as SQIVND (reference sequence). The germline V and J ends were trimmed by 4 bases and 7 bases, with 14 bases remaining between them. The CDR3 loop is CASSTGQTSQPQHF. The CDR3 nucleotides read TGTGCCAGTAGTACTGGACAGACAAGCCAGCCCCAGCATTTT.